This TCR beta chain was observed in a study of blood T cell repertoires in COVID-19. Overall study context: Samples came from the United States, Italy and Spain, spanning acute and convalescent COVID-19. T cells, B-cell-depleted T cells, or PBMCs supplied cDNA or gDNA.

V lost 4 bases to trimming and J lost 8 bases, with 10 bases between them. Per germline, CDR1 SGHRS and CDR2 YFSETQ. This CDR3 spans 12 amino acids. Authors' analysis steps: Estimated nucleated cell counts came from reference gene primer amplification. Profiling relied on immunoSEQ multiplex PCR, and the TCRdb table lists in-frame clones only, not all of them. Clone size and V and J calls were adopted from that table, with D and trimming inferred from the DNA. The sample records roughly 100,000 clones, over 80% being singletons. This receptor was identified in a human donor with active COVID-19. The donor label of this sample is uncertain. Material: peripheral blood. V is TRBV5-1 and J is TRBJ2-1; no firm D call. The CDR3 sequence is CASSPTQHEQFF. CDR3 coding DNA: TGCGCCAGCAGCCCAACACAACATGAGCAGTTCTTC.